This is a list of T cell receptor beta chains from one sample in a study of blood T cell repertoires in COVID-19. Here immunoSEQ multiplex PCR was the method, and the copy in TCRdb shows in-frame clones only, minus some. Of 330,000 or so clones detected, more than 70% appear once; the ten largest clones hold just over 1%. The specimen sequenced was PBMCs or T cells enriched from blood (not recorded which). These receptors came from a woman between 25 and 40 years old who had been exposed to COVID-19. Both conserved end residues are part of each CDR3. The D gene is left open where the match is weak. For some rows the clone size is stated as once, few or many, or as a class when expanded; others skip it.

clone_size cdr3_length d_call j_call v_call cdr3_aa cdr3_nt
. 15 . TRBJ1-4 TRBV5-1 CASSLVSGSNEKLFF TGCGCCAGCAGCCTGGTGTCAGGATCTAATGAAAAACTGTTTTTT
. 15 . TRBJ2-7 TRBV27 CASSYTASDSYEQYF TGTGCCAGCAGTTATACGGCAAGCGACTCCTACGAGCAGTACTTC
. 15 TRBD1 TRBJ1-2 TRBV10-3 CAINLGTGFNYGYTF TGTGCCATCAATTTGGGGACAGGGTTTAACTATGGCTACACCTTC
. 17 . TRBJ2-3 TRBV5-4 CASSLPKFGGLSDTQYF TGTGCCAGCAGCTTGCCAAAATTTGGTGGGCTCTCAGATACGCAGTATTTT
. 16 TRBD2 TRBJ2-1 TRBV6-1 CASSEASAGGNNEQFF TGTGCCAGCAGTGAAGCCTCTGCGGGAGGGAACAATGAGCAGTTCTTC
. 14 . TRBJ1-2 TRBV5-1 CASSLAGENYGYTF TGCGCCAGCAGCTTGGCCGGAGAGAACTATGGCTACACCTTC
. 15 . TRBJ1-3 TRBV3-1/TRBV3-2 CASSQDVISGNTIYF TGTGCCAGCAGCCAAGATGTCATCTCTGGAAACACCATATATTTT
. 13 TRBD1 TRBJ2-3 TRBV28 CATEGARRDTQYF TGTGCCACCGAGGGGGCTAGGCGCGATACGCAGTATTTT
. 15 . TRBJ1-3 TRBV27 CASSNSYSSGNTIYF TGTGCCAGCAGCAACTCGTACAGCTCTGGAAACACCATATATTTT
once 13 . TRBJ1-1 TRBV18 CASSPYGRTEAFF TGTGCCAGCTCACCTTACGGGAGGACTGAAGCTTTCTTT
once 14 . TRBJ2-5 TRBV5-1 CASSLGTAQETQYF TGCGCCAGCAGCTTGGGGACAGCCCAAGAGACCCAGTACTTC
. 15 TRBD1 TRBJ2-7 TRBV6-5 CASRGDRGFPYEQYF TGTGCCAGCCGGGGCGACAGGGGTTTTCCCTACGAGCAGTACTTC
once 12 . TRBJ2-7 TRBV27 CASRTPLGPWYF TGTGCCAGCAGAACCCCCCTGGGCCCATGGTACTTC
once 14 . TRBJ1-4 TRBV28 CASSLEQTNEKLFF TGTGCCAGCAGTTTGGAACAGACTAATGAAAAACTGTTTTTT
. 16 . TRBJ2-1 TRBV5-1 CASSLAKYLANNEQFF TGCGCCAGCAGCTTGGCCAAGTATCTAGCCAACAATGAGCAGTTCTTC
. 16 . TRBJ2-6 TRBV7-3 CASSLIGSSGANVLTF TGTGCCAGCAGCTTAATAGGGAGCTCTGGGGCCAACGTCCTGACTTTC
. 14 . TRBJ1-1 TRBV28 CASSGGARDTEAFF TGTGCCAGCAGCGGGGGGGCTCGGGACACTGAAGCTTTCTTT
. 17 TRBD2 TRBJ2-2 TRBV19 CASSEQRLAGITGELFF TGTGCCAGTAGTGAACAGCGACTAGCGGGCATCACCGGGGAGCTGTTTTTT
. 16 TRBD2 TRBJ2-7 TRBV11-3 CASSLARGLAVYEQYF TGTGCCAGCAGCTTAGCCCGGGGACTAGCGGTTTACGAGCAGTACTTC
. 12 . TRBJ1-1 TRBV5-1 CASSLSGLEAFF TGCGCCAGCAGCTTGTCTGGACTTGAAGCTTTCTTT
few 12 TRBD1 TRBJ1-1 TRBV28 CASRAGGTEAFF TGTGCCAGCCGCGCAGGGGGCACTGAAGCTTTCTTT
. 12 . TRBJ2-5 TRBV12-3/TRBV12-4 CASSLASETQYF TGTGCCAGCAGTTTGGCCTCGGAGACCCAGTACTTC
. 18 . TRBJ2-7 TRBV10-3 CAISRSLIQTAETYEQYF TGTGCCATCAGCCGGAGCTTAATTCAGACAGCCGAAACCTACGAGCAGTACTTC
. 14 TRBD2 TRBJ2-2 TRBV4-1 CASSQGAGGGELFF TGCGCCAGCAGCCAGGGGGCGGGAGGCGGGGAGCTGTTTTTT
. 16 TRBD1 TRBJ1-3 TRBV18 CASSPRGQSSGNTIYF TGTGCCAGCTCACCAAGGGGACAGTCCTCTGGAAACACCATATATTTT
. 17 . TRBJ1-5 TRBV28 CASSQTGLVYSNQPQHF TGTGCCAGCAGCCAAACAGGGTTGGTCTATAGCAATCAGCCCCAGCATTTT
. 19 TRBD1 TRBJ2-6 TRBV28 CASSGDVRDRVIGANVLTF TGTGCCAGCAGTGGGGACGTTCGGGACAGGGTGATTGGGGCCAACGTCCTGACTTTC
. 14 . TRBJ2-3 TRBV27 CASSFLANTDTQYF TGTGCCAGCAGTTTCCTGGCAAACACAGATACGCAGTATTTT
. 15 . TRBJ2-3 TRBV6-1 CASSEDSAYADTQYF TGTGCCAGCAGTGAAGACAGTGCCTACGCAGATACGCAGTATTTT
. 21 . TRBJ1-1 TRBV4-1 CASSQADPGGGGSIQNTEAFF TGCGCCAGCAGCCAAGCAGATCCGGGCGGAGGCGGGTCGATACAGAACACTGAAGCTTTCTTT
. 14 . TRBJ2-3 TRBV4-2 CASSSDSPGDTQYF TGTGCCAGCAGCAGTGACAGCCCGGGAGATACGCAGTATTTT